The 30 T cell receptor beta chains below come from one sample, sequenced in a study of CD8+ T cells in alopecia areata. RNA extraction was followed by reverse transcription into cDNA, which acted as the sequencing template. The table came from immunoSEQ multiplex PCR; TCRdb's copy has only in-frame clones and leaves some out. This sample comprises around 2,700 clones, none seen once only. Time point defined: mouse skin 3 weeks after grafting. Sequencing was performed on skin, taken at week 3. The receptors were gathered from a C3H/HeJ mouse with alopecia areata. The MHC haplotype of the strain is H2-k.

At least ten counts were recorded for this clone. Mouse germline and gene names are used. The read finishes 4 residues shy of the CDR3 end, and the germline J gene is used to complete it. This chain connects TRBV13-3 to TRBJ2-1; 8 nucleotides match TRBD2. CDR1 and CDR2 (germline): NNHDY, SYVADS. The CDR3 is 14 residues long. V trimming: 4 bases; J trimming: 1 base; junction bases outside the gene matches: 1. This chain's CDR3 is CASSRLGNYAEQFF. CDR3 bases read: TGTGCCAGCAGTCGACTGGGGAACTATGCT.

By share of the sample, this clone is medium-sized. These gene names are mouse names. Sequencing ends 4 residues short of the CDR3 end; the germline J gene provides the rest. V and J are TRBV13-2 and TRBJ2-3; D gene ambiguous. In germline, CDR1 is NNHNN, CDR2 SYGAGS (reference sequence). The CDR3 extends over 12 amino acids. Trimming removed 2 bases from V and 3 bases from J, with 4 bases in between. The CDR3 bases that were read are TGTGCCAGCGGTGAGACAGCAGAA. It yields the protein CASGETAE. The CDR3 in full is CASGETAETLYF.

This clone is judged medium-sized. Gene names refer to mouse genes. The read halts 4 residues ahead of the CDR3 end, with the missing end drawn from the germline J gene. The V and J genes are TRBV17 and TRBJ2-1, with TRBD2 matching 10 bases. V was clipped by 6 bases and J by 3 bases; unmatched bases: 5. In germline, CDR1 is MNHDT, CDR2 YYDKIL. This CDR3 is built from 15 residues. The CDR3 bases that were read are TGTGCTAGCAGGCCTTACTGGGGGGGCTATGCT. It yields the protein CASRPYWGGYA. The full CDR3 is CASRPYWGGYAEQFF.

This clone was found many times. Genes here carry mouse names. The read finishes 3 residues shy of the CDR3 end, and the germline J gene is used to complete it. J is TRBJ1-6 and V is TRBV13-1; TRBD1 agrees at 11 bases. TRBJ1-6 is given ORF status, its function remaining uncertain. Per germline, CDR1 NSHNY and CDR2 SYGAGN. This CDR3 region has 16 residues. The V gene end was trimmed by 3 bases and the J gene end by 3 bases; junction bases not matched to a gene: 2. This CDR3 is CASSAGTGGYNSPLYF. The sequenced part of the CDR3 DNA is TGTGCCAGCAGTGCCGGGACAGGGGGCTATAATTCGCCC.

This clone was observed at least ten times. The gene symbols are mouse symbols. Sequencing ends 4 residues short of the CDR3 end; the germline J gene provides the rest. The chain joins TRBV1 to TRBJ2-1, with D hard to call. Deletions cut 3 bases from V and 6 bases from J, with 9 bases between. Per germline, CDR1 NSQYPW and CDR2 LRSPGD (reference sequence). This CDR3 has 13 residues. The CDR3 loop is CTCSARVFAEQFF. The covered CDR3 bases are TGCACCTGCAGTGCGAGGGTCTTTGCT.

This clone was recorded at least ten times. Each gene name is a mouse one. The sequence runs out 4 residues before the end of the CDR3; the remainder is reconstructed from the germline J gene. V and J are TRBV17 and TRBJ2-5, with 10 nucleotides matching TRBD2. This CDR3 region has 17 residues. The ends lost 0 bases at V and 1 base at J; junction bases unmatched: 4. The germline V gene encodes CDR1 MNHDT and CDR2 YYDKIL. Incomplete CDR3 DNA: TGTGCTAGCAGTAGAGATCTGGGGGGGCGCTACCAAGAC. It codes for CASSRDLGGRYQD. The whole CDR3 sequence is CASSRDLGGRYQDTQYF.

This clone has at least ten counts. Mouse germline and gene names are used. The read finishes 4 residues shy of the CDR3 end, and the germline J gene is used to complete it. The rearrangement joins TRBV13-2 to TRBJ2-7; 11 nucleotides align to TRBD2. The germline CDR1 and CDR2 sequences are NNHNN and SYGAGS (reference sequence). This CDR3 is built from 15 residues. Partial CDR3 DNA: TGTGCCAGCGGTGATAGGGACTGGGGGCTTTAT. Amino acid sequence: CASGDRDWGLY. The entire CDR3 sequence reads CASGDRDWGLYEQYF.

Details on this clone: The listed genes are named as in mouse. The DNA ends 4 residues before the CDR3 does, and the rest of the CDR3 is filled in from the germline J gene. V gene TRBV31 combines with J gene TRBJ2-2; 11 bases match TRBD2. V shed 1 base, J shed 1 base, and the junction held 2 bases outside the gene matches. This CDR3 is built from 16 residues. The germline gives CDR1 GKSSPN, CDR2 SITVG. Here the CDR3 reads CAWSPGTGGNTGQLYF. CDR3 DNA (partial): TGTGCCTGGAGTCCCGGGACTGGGGGAAACACCGGG. The full variable domain, rest sourced from reference TRBV31 and TRBJ2-2, is AQTIHQWPVAEIKAVGSPLSLGCTIKGKSSPNLYWYWQATGGTLQQLFYSITVGQVESVVQLNLSASRPKDDQFILSTEKLLLSHSGFYLCAWSPGTGGNTGQLYFGEGSKLTVL.

The sample holds many counts of this clone. Gene names and germline refer to mouse. The CDR3 sequence: CASSTLTGGDTGQLYF. CDR3 DNA (partial): TGTGCCAGCAGTACATTGACAGGGGGAGACACCGGG. J is TRBJ2-2 and V is TRBV19; 9 nucleotides match TRBD1. The read falls 4 residues short of the CDR3 end, and the missing part is taken from the germline J gene. The CDR3 loop spans 16 amino acids. With V trimmed by 3 bases and J by 3 bases, 6 bases remained unmatched. Germline CDR1 and CDR2: FNHDT and SITEND (reference sequence).

In its sample, this clone ranks as medium-sized. The germline and genes are mouse ones. The CDR3 goes on 4 residues after the read ends, and that part is filled in from the germline J gene. J is TRBJ2-7 and V is TRBV5; D might be TRBD1 (5 bases). Germline loops: CDR1 LGHNA, CDR2 YNLKQL (reference sequence). CDR3 length: 12 residues. The CDR3 bases that were read are TGTGCCAGCAGCCCCGACAGATAT. As protein: CASSPDRY. The entire CDR3 protein is CASSPDRYEQYF.

This clone was counted ten times or more. The gene symbols are mouse symbols. Coverage ceases 4 residues before the CDR3 finishes, and the germline J gene fills in the end. This chain uses TRBV14 with TRBJ2-5; tentative D call: TRBD2 (5 bases). Trimming removed 4 bases from V and 0 bases from J, with 12 bases in between. CDR3 length equals 15 residues. The germline CDR1 and CDR2 sequences are SGHDT and FRDEAV. The sequenced CDR3 bases are TGTGCCAGCAGTCTCGGACTCTTTAACCAAGAC. It specifies CASSLGLFNQD. The full CDR3 reads CASSLGLFNQDTQYF.

The sample holds many counts of this clone. Here the gene names and germline are mouse. The CDR3 extends 4 residues past the end of the read, so its final part is completed from the germline J gene. This chain connects TRBV13-1 to TRBJ1-1; tentatively, D is TRBD1 (5 bases). The CDR3 runs 14 residues. CDR1 NSHNY and CDR2 SYGAGN come from the germline V gene. CDR3 sequence: CASSEGLGGREVFF. Incomplete CDR3 DNA: TGTGCCAGCAGTGAGGGACTGGGGGGGAGA.

This clone is medium-sized by share. Genes and germline come from the mouse. Read data end 4 residues before the CDR3 end; the end is taken from the germline J gene. The rearrangement links TRBV13-1 to TRBJ2-3; 11 bases match TRBD2. The CDR3 contains 14 residues. Germline values: CDR1 NSHNY, CDR2 SYGAGN. V lost 3 bases to trimming and J lost 4 bases; unmatched junction nucleotides: 1. The part of the CDR3 DNA that was read is TGTGCCAGCAGTGGGACTGGGGGGCCAGAA. Its translation: CASSGTGGPE. The whole CDR3 sequence is CASSGTGGPETLYF.

By share, this clone counts as medium-sized. The gene symbols are mouse symbols. The read finishes 4 residues shy of the CDR3 end, and the germline J gene is used to complete it. The genes are TRBV13-3 and TRBJ2-5, with 9 bases identical to TRBD1. This CDR3 is 16 amino acids long. CDR1 and CDR2 from the germline V gene are NNHDY and SYVADS. The sequenced CDR3 bases are TGTGCCAGCAGTGAAGGGACAGGGCAGAGAGGGGAC. As protein: CASSEGTGQRGD. The CDR3 in its entirety is CASSEGTGQRGDTQYF.

This clone was observed at least ten times. Gene names are mouse gene names. Read data end 4 residues before the CDR3 end; the end is taken from the germline J gene. The V gene is TRBV13-2, the J gene TRBJ2-5, with a weak D call TRBD1 (7 bases). The CDR3 has 13 amino acids. Germline V gene sequence: CDR1 NNHNN, CDR2 SYGAGS (reference sequence). The CDR3 DNA, read in part, is TGTGCCAGCGGGCTCAGGGGGGAAGAC. Residues: CASGLRGED. The complete CDR3 reads CASGLRGEDTQYF.

This clone was seen ten or more times. Gene labels here are mouse ones. From the germline J gene comes the end of the CDR3, since the read stops 4 residues before it. This chain uses TRBV19 with TRBJ2-1, with 9 bases matching TRBD1. V was pared by 0 bases and J by 0 bases, with 1 base of the junction left unmatched. The CDR3 covers 16 residues. Germline V gene data show CDR1 as FNHDT and CDR2 as SITEND (reference sequence). The CDR3 is CASSIDRGHNYAEQFF. The sequenced CDR3 bases are TGTGCCAGCAGTATAGACAGGGGGCATAACTATGCT.

In this sample, this clone turned up a few times. These gene names are mouse names. The observed sequence ends 4 residues before the CDR3 terminus, with the missing tail filled in from the germline J gene. The rearrangement links TRBV5 to TRBJ2-4, with TRBD2 identical over 8 bases. Germline V gene sequence: CDR1 LGHNA, CDR2 YNLKQL (reference sequence). This CDR3 contains 15 residues. J gave up 1 base and V 0 bases, and 0 bases lay outside the gene matches. The part of the CDR3 DNA that was read is TGTGCCAGCAGCCAAGATGGGGGGGGTCAAAAC. Translated, it gives CASSQDGGGQN. The complete CDR3 protein is CASSQDGGGQNTLYF.

This clone was seen at least ten times. The gene names here belong to mouse. From the germline J gene comes the end of the CDR3, since the read stops 4 residues before it. V gene TRBV16 combines with J gene TRBJ2-5; no definite D call. Germline CDR1 reads SGHSA; CDR2 reads FRNQAP. Trimming removed 3 bases from V and 2 bases from J, with 9 bases in between. The CDR3 runs to 14 residues. CDR3 residues: CASSFRRPQDTQYF. Incomplete CDR3 DNA: TGTGCAAGCAGCTTTCGCAGGCCCCAAGAC.

This clone was picked up many times. Here the gene names and germline are mouse. Read sequence stops 4 residues before the CDR3 end, and the germline J gene provides the missing end. The chain recombines TRBV1 with TRBJ1-2; 8 bases map to TRBD1. Trimming cost V 0 bases and J 3 bases; bases outside gene matches: 3. The CDR3 runs to 15 residues. The germline CDR1 and CDR2 sequences are NSQYPW and LRSPGD (reference sequence). The CDR3 is CTCSADPTGDSDYTF. The sequenced CDR3 bases are TGCACCTGCAGTGCAGATCCGACAGGGGACTCC.

This clone ranks as medium-sized. These gene names are mouse names. The CDR3 is cut off 4 residues early in the read; its end comes from the germline J gene. The chain recombines TRBV13-3 with TRBJ2-7, with 7 bases matching TRBD2. Germline assignment: CDR1 NNHDY and CDR2 SYVADS. CDR3 length: 13 amino acids. The CDR3 is CASSDAWGDEQYF. CDR3 bases read: TGTGCCAGCAGTGATGCTTGGGGGGAT.

This clone appeared many times. The germline and genes are mouse ones. The missing CDR3 end, 4 residues past where the read stops, is filled in from the germline J gene. The chain is built from TRBV13-3 and TRBJ2-2; D ambiguous. Germline V gives CDR1 NNHDY, CDR2 SYVADS. Trimming took off 6 bases at V and 1 base at J, with 7 bases between the two ends. This CDR3 has 13 amino acids. CDR3 DNA, as far as it was read: TGTGCCAGCACCCTGAAAAACACCGGG. It encodes CASTLKNTG. The CDR3 as a whole reads CASTLKNTGQLYF.

This clone is large in the sample. Gene names denote mouse genes. The read ends 4 residues early relative to the CDR3; the germline J gene fills the gap. Other nucleotide sequences from this sample produce the same CDR3. The chain recombines TRBV13-2 with TRBJ2-7, with 12 bases lining up with TRBD2. J gave up 2 bases and V 5 bases, and 2 bases lay outside the gene matches. The V gene's germline CDR1 is NNHNN and CDR2 SYGAGS (reference sequence). The CDR3 loop spans 14 amino acids. This CDR3 reads CASGDWGGPYEQYF. The CDR3 DNA, read in part, is TGTGCCAGCGGGGACTGGGGGGGTCCCTAT.

As to this clone: Mouse gene names and germline throughout. With the read ending 4 residues before the CDR3 end, the germline J gene is used to fill in that end. This chain uses TRBV31 with TRBJ2-5; D may be TRBD2 (5 bases). Germline assignment: CDR1 GKSSPN and CDR2 SITVG. The germline V and J ends were trimmed by 2 bases and 0 bases, with 6 bases remaining between them. The CDR3 totals 13 residues. CDR3 protein: CAWSWGNQDTQYF. Partial CDR3 DNA: TGTGCCTGGAGTTGGGGTAACCAAGAC.

By share, this clone ranks as medium-sized. Mouse gene names and germline throughout. The read terminates 4 residues ahead of where the CDR3 ends, so the germline J gene completes it. The genes are TRBV13-1 and TRBJ2-3, with 9 bases identical to TRBD2. The CDR3 consists of 15 residues. V dropped 3 bases and J dropped 0; count of bases not matched to a gene: 2. The germline CDR1 and CDR2 sequences are NSHNY and SYGAGN. The covered CDR3 bases are TGTGCCAGCAGTGGAGACTGGGGGAGTGCAGAA. Its protein product is CASSGDWGSAE. The whole CDR3 sequence reads CASSGDWGSAETLYF.

The table lists this clone with many counts. Gene and germline names: mouse. The read falls 4 residues short of the CDR3 end, and the missing part is taken from the germline J gene. The genes are TRBV13-3 and TRBJ2-4; 10 bases match TRBD2. This CDR3 comprises 14 residues. The V gene's germline CDR1 is NNHDY and CDR2 SYVADS. The DNA read from the CDR3 is TGTGCCAGCACCCCCGACTGGGGGGAAAAC. Translated: CASTPDWGEN. The entire CDR3 reads CASTPDWGENTLYF.

About this clone itself: Gene names denote mouse genes. The CDR3 end is not reached by the read, which stops 4 residues before it; the germline J gene fills it in. The chain carries TRBV13-1 and TRBJ2-4; 10 nucleotides align to TRBD2. This CDR3 has 14 residues. The germline V gene encodes CDR1 NSHNY and CDR2 SYGAGN. The sequenced part of the CDR3 DNA is TGTGCCAGCAGTCTTGACTGGGGGGAGAAC. Translation: CASSLDWGEN. The full CDR3 sequence reads CASSLDWGENTLYF.

In this sample, this clone is medium-sized. Genes and germline come from the mouse. The observed sequence ends 3 residues before the CDR3 terminus, with the missing tail filled in from the germline J gene. The V call is TRBV19, the J call TRBJ1-6; weak D call: TRBD1 (6 bases). TRBJ1-6 is sorted into the ORF group, with uncertain function. Trimming removed 5 bases from V and 4 bases from J, with 10 bases in between. CDR1 is FNHDT, CDR2 SITEND, per germline (reference sequence). The CDR3 has 14 residues. CDR3 sequence: CASSQGNYNSPLYF. CDR3 DNA, as far as it was read: TGTGCCAGCAGCCAGGGGAATTATAATTCGCCC.

Worth noting for this clone: The gene names here belong to mouse. The CDR3 extends 4 residues past the end of the read, so its final part is completed from the germline J gene. The chain employs TRBV5 and TRBJ2-4; possibly TRBD2 for D (5 bases). V was trimmed by 4 bases and J by 0 bases, leaving 11 bases between them. The CDR3 extends over 15 amino acids. Germline V gene lookup returns CDR1 LGHNA and CDR2 YNLKQL (reference sequence). CDR3 protein: CASSLHWSSQNTLYF. The sequenced part of the CDR3 DNA is TGTGCCAGCAGCCTCCACTGGTCTAGTCAAAAC.

On this clone: Mouse gene names apply. The read falls 4 residues short of the CDR3 end, and the missing part is taken from the germline J gene. The V and J genes are TRBV5 and TRBJ2-4, with 9 bases aligning to TRBD2. The CDR3 consists of 16 residues. Looked up from germline, CDR1 is LGHNA and CDR2 is YNLKQL (reference sequence). Trimming took 2 bases from V and 0 from J; bases not matched to a gene: 3. The CDR3 sequence: CASSQTGGYSQNTLYF. CDR3 DNA, as far as it was read: TGTGCCAGCAGCCAAACTGGGGGGTATAGTCAAAAC.

This clone was seen a few times. The genes and germline here are from mouse. From the germline J gene comes the end of the CDR3, since the read stops 4 residues before it. The chain recombines TRBV2 with TRBJ1-1; 10 nucleotides match TRBD1. The V gene end was trimmed by 5 bases and the J gene end by 3 bases; junction bases not matched to a gene: 3. There are 14 residues in the CDR3. Germline V gives CDR1 LGHNA, CDR2 YSYQKL. Partial CDR3 DNA: TGTGCCAGCAGCGACAGGGGGCCCTACACA. This translates into CASSDRGPYT. The full CDR3 protein reads CASSDRGPYTEVFF.